The rows below give T cell receptor beta chains drawn from one sample of a study of neurological immune-mediated disorders. Each CDR3 protein is one row after TCRdb ran MiXCR on the 5' RACE reads. The sample lists 40,000 or so distinct CDR3 sequences; around 10% were seen once. Sample: PBMCs. The receptor set was obtained from a man between 60 and 70 years old with HTLV-1-associated myelopathy (HAM/TSP). Each CDR3 is given with its conserved first and last residue. The D gene is left open where the match is weak. A clone size is listed for some rows: how often the clone was seen (once, few, many), or a class if it is expanded.

CDR3 protein | CDR3 DNA | J gene | D gene | V gene | clone size
CVSSPMRSGDSNQPQHF | TGTGTCAGCTCACCAATGCGTTCGGGGGATAGCAATCAGCCCCAGCATTTT | TRBJ1-5 | . | TRBV18 | many
CSAGREWGTDTQYF | TGCAGTGCTGGTCGGGAGTGGGGCACAGATACGCAGTATTTT | TRBJ2-3 | . | TRBV20-1 | many
CASGEGGPSYEQYF | TGCGCCAGCGGGGAAGGGGGCCCCTCCTACGAGCAGTACTTC | TRBJ2-7 | TRBD1 | TRBV10-2 | .
CASSLSMRAIEAFF | TGTGCCAGCAGTTTATCGATGAGAGCAATTGAAGCTTTCTTT | TRBJ1-1 | . | TRBV27 | many
CASTPSLWTEQYF | TGTGCCAGCACTCCTAGTCTTTGGACCGAGCAGTACTTC | TRBJ2-7 | . | TRBV3-2 | many
CASSQEISGNTEAFF | TGTGCCAGCAGCCAAGAGATATCCGGGAACACTGAAGCTTTCTTT | TRBJ1-1 | . | TRBV4-2 | .
CSATGTSGSGHNEQFF | TGCAGTGCTACAGGGACTAGCGGGAGTGGCCACAATGAGCAGTTCTTC | TRBJ2-1 | TRBD2 | TRBV20-1 | many
CASSQQGGYGYTF | TGTGCCAGCAGCCAACAGGGAGGCTATGGCTACACCTTC | TRBJ1-2 | . | TRBV7-9 | many
CASSQVSGHVQFF | TGTGCCAGCAGCCAAGTGTCGGGGCATGTGCAGTTCTTC | TRBJ2-1 | . | TRBV3-1 | many
CASSYQGYEQYF | TGCGCCAGCAGCTATCAGGGCTACGAGCAGTACTTC | TRBJ2-7 | . | TRBV5-1 | many
CASSYSLAGGPPYEQYF | TGTGCCAGCAGTTACTCGCTAGCGGGAGGGCCCCCCTACGAGCAGTACTTC | TRBJ2-7 | TRBD2 | TRBV6-5 | many
CASSFSPLAGPREQYF | TGTGCCAGCAGTTTCTCGCCTCTAGCGGGGCCCCGCGAGCAGTACTTC | TRBJ2-7 | TRBD2 | TRBV12-3/TRBV12-4 | many
CSVGYVLSNYGYTF | TGCAGCGTTGGTTACGTGCTTTCCAACTATGGCTACACCTTC | TRBJ1-2 | . | TRBV29-1 | many
CSARELAAYNDQFF | TGCAGTGCTAGAGAACTAGCGGCTTACAATGATCAGTTCTTC | TRBJ2-1 | TRBD2 | TRBV20-1 | .
CASSLSGRASIDEQFF | TGTGCCAGCAGCTTGAGCGGGAGGGCCTCAATCGATGAGCAGTTCTTC | TRBJ2-1 | TRBD2 | TRBV11-3 | .
CASSLDLTGNIQYF | TGCGCCAGCAGCTTGGACTTAACGGGGAACATTCAGTACTTC | TRBJ2-4 | . | TRBV5-1 | many
CSVRDGRNTGELLF | TGCAGTGTTAGAGACGGGAGGAACACCGGGGAGCTGCTTTTT | TRBJ2-2 | TRBD2 | TRBV20-1 | .
CASSVESGSNQPQHF | TGTGCCAGCAGTGTCGAATCAGGTTCCAATCAGCCCCAGCATTTT | TRBJ1-5 | . | TRBV2 | many
CASSLGGGRSYNEQFF | TGCGCCAGCAGCTTGGGAGGGGGGCGGTCCTACAATGAGCAGTTCTTC | TRBJ2-1 | . | TRBV5-1 | many
CASSTWTSGSRDEQYF | TGTGCCAGCAGCACATGGACTAGCGGGAGTAGGGACGAGCAGTACTTC | TRBJ2-7 | TRBD2 | TRBV7-9 | many
CASSLGLVGAAGELFF | TGTGCCAGCAGCCTCGGACTAGTGGGAGCCGCCGGGGAGTTGTTTTTT | TRBJ2-2 | TRBD2 | TRBV3-1 | .
CASSSTLQGAFAEAFF | TGTGCCAGCAGTTCCACTTTACAGGGGGCGTTCGCTGAAGCTTTCTTT | TRBJ1-1 | TRBD1 | TRBV12-3/TRBV12-4 | many
CASSSPSPYEQYF | TGTGCCAGCAGTTCGCCTAGCCCCTACGAGCAGTACTTC | TRBJ2-7 | . | TRBV12-3/TRBV12-4 | many
CASSQDASGTDTQYF | TGTGCCAGCAGCCAAGACGCTAGCGGCACAGATACGCAGTATTTT | TRBJ2-3 | . | TRBV3-1 | many
CSARGGLEQGF | TGCAGTGCTAGGGGGGGACTCGAACAAGGCTTC | TRBJ2-7 | . | TRBV20-1 | many
CASSLINTGELFF | TGTGCCAGCAGTTTAATAAACACCGGGGAGCTGTTTTTT | TRBJ2-2 | . | TRBV12-3/TRBV12-4 | many
CASNPPSGANTEAFF | TGTGCCAGCAACCCTCCGTCAGGGGCGAACACTGAAGCTTTCTTT | TRBJ1-1 | . | TRBV7-9 | many